A single sample is the source of the 26 T cell receptor beta chains below, sequenced in a study of shared clonotypes between healthy human individuals. CD45RO-negative CD8 cells positively selected for CCR7 made up the naive population, which excluded terminally differentiated effector memory CD45RA+ cells. Sequencing was performed with immunoSEQ multiplex PCR; in TCRdb, only in-frame clones are kept and a portion is missing. The table records about 2,200,000 clones, about 92% of them present only once. The sample comprised naive CD8+ T cells from PBMCs. Every receptor here comes from a man between 18 and 29 years old in good health. Some clones in this sample may be carry-over from other donors' samples.

The genes are TRBV28 and TRBJ1-1; D might be TRBD1 (6 bases). The CDR3 sequence is 15 residues long. Germline V gene data show CDR1 as MDHEN and CDR2 as SYDVKM. V dropped 1 base and J dropped 3 bases, with 12 bases sitting between them. For the CDR3, the DNA is TGTGCCAGCAGTTTATATCGGGGGCGCGACACTGAAGCTTTCTTT. Translated: CASSLYRGRDTEAFF.

The chain has TRBV27 and TRBJ2-1, with D perhaps TRBD2 (7 bases). The CDR3 extends over 16 amino acids. V was clipped by 8 bases and J by 7 bases, with 24 bases between them. CDR1 and CDR2 from the germline V gene are MNHEY and SMNVEV (reference sequence). The chain's CDR3 is CASLAGAGDVANEQFF. CDR3 nucleotide sequence: TGTGCCAGCCTCGCGGGGGCTGGGGACGTGGCGAATGAGCAGTTCTTC.

The CDR3 region has the DNA TGTGCCACCAGCCTTCCGGTGGGGCACGTTGCCTACGAGGGGCAGTACTTC. Its translation is CATSLPVGHVAYEGQYF. V is TRBV15 and J is TRBJ2-7; D possibly uses TRBD1 or TRBD2 (5 bases each). The CDR3 totals 17 residues. The V end lost 5 bases, the J end lost 9 bases, and 29 bases lay between the germline ends. Germline V gene lookup returns CDR1 LNHNV and CDR2 YYDKDF (reference sequence).

The gene calls are TRBV9 and TRBJ2-1; D gene unclear. Between the trimmed V and J ends, which lost 3 bases and 8 bases, there was a span of 12 bases. The CDR3 sequence is 13 residues long. CDR1 and CDR2 from the germline V gene are SGDLS and YYNGEE. The CDR3 DNA sequence: TGTGCCAGCAGCGGCGAGATTGCCGATGAGCAGTTCTTC. This gives the protein CASSGEIADEQFF.

This sequence joins TRBV5-6 and TRBJ2-7; 9 bases agree with TRBD1. CDR1 and CDR2 (germline): SGHDT, YYEEEE. With 5 bases clipped from V and 2 bases from J, the junction kept 5 bases outside the gene matches. CDR3 length equals 14 residues. Here the CDR3 reads CASRSQGATYEQYF. For the CDR3, the DNA is TGTGCCAGCAGATCACAGGGGGCGACCTACGAGCAGTACTTC.

The sample holds one count of this clone. The V call is TRBV19, the J call TRBJ2-1, with D perhaps being TRBD1 or TRBD2 (5 bases each). Germline V gives CDR1 LNHDA, CDR2 SQIVND (reference sequence). The CDR3 extends over 13 amino acids. Trimming removed 5 bases at V and 8 bases at J, with 13 bases between. This chain's CDR3 is CASSQLGVDEQFF. The CDR3 DNA sequence: TGTGCCAGTAGTCAATTGGGGGTAGATGAGCAGTTCTTC. The variable domain in full, with the rest retrieved from reference TRBV19 and TRBJ2-1, is DGGITQSPKYLFRKEGQNVTLSCEQNLNHDAMYWYRQDPGQGLRLIYYSQIVNDFQKGDIAEGYSVSREKKESFPLTVTSAQKNPTAFYLCASSQLGVDEQFFGPGTRLTVL.

The chain couples TRBV6-5 to TRBJ2-6; TRBD2 might be the D (5 bases). This CDR3 spans 13 amino acids. CDR1 is MNHEY, CDR2 SVGAGI, per germline. V was clipped by 7 bases and J by 4 bases, with 8 bases between them. CDR3 sequence (DNA): TGTGCCAGCACGGAGGTCGGGGCCAACGTCCTGACTTTC. This sequence encodes CASTEVGANVLTF.

As regards this clone: This CDR3 is also generated by other DNA sequences in the sample. The chain recombines TRBV27 with TRBJ2-7; D is undetermined. The CDR3 runs to 13 residues. Trimming removed 0 bases at V and 4 bases at J, with 7 bases between. In germline, CDR1 is MNHEY, CDR2 SMNVEV (reference sequence). The CDR3 sequence is CASSLSPGYEQYF. DNA of the CDR3: TGTGCCAGCAGTTTATCTCCAGGATACGAGCAGTACTTC.

This chain joins TRBV6-5 and TRBJ2-7, with D perhaps assigned TRBD1 or TRBD2 (6 bases each). From germline, CDR1 is MNHEY and CDR2 SVGAGI. The CDR3 length is 14 residues. V gave up 2 bases and J gave up 2 bases, with 10 bases separating them. CDR3 protein: CASSYGGRPYEQYF. Written as DNA, the CDR3 is TGTGCCAGCAGTTACGGGGGGCGGCCCTACGAGCAGTACTTC.

Regarding this clone: The sample holds other DNA sequences that translate to the same CDR3. This chain uses TRBV4-1 with TRBJ2-1; the D gene is possibly TRBD1 (6 bases). V lost 0 bases to trimming and J lost 2 bases, with 8 bases between them. This CDR3 is 15 amino acids long. Germline CDR1 reads MGHRA; CDR2 reads YSYEKL. CDR3 sequence (DNA): TGCGCCAGCAGCCAAGACAGGGGAGCCTACAATGAGCAGTTCTTC. As protein: CASSQDRGAYNEQFF.

V usage is TRBV11-2 and J usage is TRBJ2-3, with D possibly matching TRBD2 (5 bases). CDR1 is SGHAT, CDR2 FQNNGV, per germline. The CDR3 contains 15 residues. The V end was cut by 4 bases, the J end by 4 bases, with 15 bases between. The CDR3 bases are TGTGCCAGCAGCTCTAGGTGGGAGTTCGCAGATACGCAGTATTTT. This translates into CASSSRWEFADTQYF.

The gene calls are TRBV18 and TRBJ2-7; TRBD2 might be the D (5 bases). The length of the CDR3 is 16 residues. V was clipped by 6 bases and J by 2 bases, with 20 bases between them. CDR1 is KGHSH, CDR2 LQKENI, per germline. The chain's CDR3 is CASSQAWEFSTYEQYF. The CDR3 DNA reads TGTGCCAGCTCTCAAGCCTGGGAGTTCTCAACCTACGAGCAGTACTTC.

This clone has only one observation. The sample carries other DNA sequences with the same CDR3. The V and J genes are TRBV5-5 and TRBJ2-7; 10 bases line up with TRBD2. The CDR3 is made up of 15 amino acids. Looked up from germline, CDR1 is SGHKS and CDR2 is YYEKEE (reference sequence). Losses at the gene ends were 0 bases for V and 2 bases for J; bases not matched to a gene: 2. CDR3 in amino acids: CASSLGLAGAYEQYF. In DNA form, the CDR3 reads TGTGCCAGCAGCTTGGGGCTAGCGGGGGCCTACGAGCAGTACTTC.

This sequence joins TRBV19 and TRBJ1-1, with 10 bases identical to TRBD1. After removal of 3 bases from V and 0 bases from J, the junction contained 10 bases not matched to a gene. The germline V gene encodes CDR1 LNHDA and CDR2 SQIVND (reference sequence). The CDR3 is 18 amino acids. The CDR3 DNA reads as TGTGCCAGTAGTATGCGACCGGGACAGGGGCTCGTGAACACTGAAGCTTTCTTT. This translates into CASSMRPGQGLVNTEAFF.

The gene calls are TRBV15 and TRBJ1-1; a weak D match, TRBD1 (6 bases). Germline V gene data show CDR1 as LNHNV and CDR2 as YYDKDF (reference sequence). Trimming left V 5 bases short and J 3 bases short, with 16 bases between. The CDR3 covers 15 residues. CDR3 loop: CATSAQQGWDTEAFF. In nucleotides, the CDR3 is TGTGCCACCAGCGCTCAACAGGGATGGGACACTGAAGCTTTCTTT.

This sequence joins TRBV25-1 and TRBJ2-5, with D unclear. The J call may be wrong; the DNA end is better matched by TRBJ2-7. The CDR3 is 11 amino acids. Germline V CDR1 and CDR2: MGHDK, SYGVNS. The CDR3 here is CASLDGYEQYF. In nucleotides, the CDR3 is TGTGCCAGCTTGGACGGGTACGAGCAGTACTTC.

Turning to this clone: Additional DNA sequences in this sample encode the identical CDR3. V gene TRBV5-1 combines with J gene TRBJ1-1; the D is unclear. Germline loops: CDR1 SGHRS, CDR2 YFSETQ. Trimming took 0 bases from V and 1 from J, leaving 7 bases between them. The CDR3 sequence is 14 residues long. The CDR3 spells CASSLEAPNTEAFF. The CDR3 nucleotides are TGCGCCAGCAGCTTGGAGGCACCGAACACTGAAGCTTTCTTT.

The chain couples TRBV19 to TRBJ2-7; D is perhaps TRBD1 or TRBD2 (5 bases each). Germline CDR1 reads LNHDA; CDR2 reads SQIVND (reference sequence). Trimming shortened V by 8 bases and J by 0 bases, and 14 bases separated the two germline ends. CDR3 size: 14 residues. CDR3 sequence reads: CASGADGGSYEQYF. The CDR3 nucleotides are TGTGCCAGTGGGGCCGACGGAGGCTCCTACGAGCAGTACTTC.

In its sample, this clone was seen a few times. The chain carries TRBV4-2 and TRBJ1-1; tentative D call: TRBD1 (5 bases). V lost 3 bases and J 10 bases, leaving 21 bases between the germline ends. This CDR3 contains 15 residues. Germline V lookup: CDR1 LGHNA, CDR2 YNFKEQ. CDR3 sequence reads: CASSHGATQATRAFF. CDR3 sequence (DNA): TGTGCCAGCAGCCATGGGGCGACACAGGCAACCCGAGCTTTCTTT.

This chain joins TRBV6-6 and TRBJ1-5; D remains ambiguous. There are 12 residues in the CDR3. Germline values: CDR1 MNHNY, CDR2 SVGAGI (reference sequence). With 10 bases removed from V and 3 bases from J, the gap between germline ends came to 10 bases. The CDR3 DNA reads TGTGCCACCTCGGTGCTCAATCAGCCCCAGCATTTT. This sequence encodes CATSVLNQPQHF.

About this clone: The same CDR3 arises from other DNA sequences in this sample as well. CDR3 protein: CASSPSGELFF. The CDR3 nucleotides read TGTGCCAGCAGTCCCTCAGGGGAGCTGTTTTTT. The rearrangement joins TRBV28 to TRBJ2-2, with D unresolved. Trimming removed 5 bases from V and 8 bases from J, with 6 bases in between. In germline, CDR1 is MDHEN, CDR2 SYDVKM. The CDR3 consists of 11 residues. The full variable domain, with the rest looked up from reference TRBV28 and TRBJ2-2, is DVKVTQSSRYLVKRTGEKVFLECVQDMDHENMFWYRQDPGLGLRLIYFSYDVKMKEKGDIPEGYSVSREKKERFSLILESASTNQTSMYLCASSPSGELFFGEGSRLTVL.

This chain joins TRBV2 and TRBJ1-4; 9 positions agree with TRBD1. The ends lost 7 bases at V and 5 bases at J; junction bases unmatched: 5. This CDR3 region has 14 residues. The germline V gene has CDR1 SNHLY and CDR2 FYNNEI. The CDR3: CASKTGGLNEKLFF. The DNA of the CDR3 is TGTGCCAGCAAAACAGGGGGCTTGAATGAAAAACTGTTTTTT. Supplemented by reference TRBV2 and TRBJ1-4, the full variable domain reads EPEVTQTPSHQVTQMGQEVILRCVPISNHLYFYWYRQILGQKVEFLVSFYNNEISEKSEIFDDQFSVERPDGSNFTLKIRSTKLEDSAMYFCASKTGGLNEKLFFGSGTQLSVL.

This chain joins TRBV7-2 and TRBJ2-7, with TRBD2 matching over 15 bases. The trim removed 5 bases at V and 3 bases at J, leaving 11 bases unmatched. This CDR3 region has 18 residues. Germline V gives CDR1 SGHTA, CDR2 FQGNSA. The CDR3 region has the DNA TGTGCCAGCAGCGGCCGAGGACTAGCGGGAGGGCCTGGCTACGAGCAGTACTTC. Translated: CASSGRGLAGGPGYEQYF.

The chain recombines TRBV4-1 with TRBJ2-7, with TRBD1 matching over 7 bases. The CDR3 is 15 amino acids. Losses at the gene ends were 4 bases for V and 3 bases for J; bases not matched to a gene: 9. Germline assignment: CDR1 MGHRA and CDR2 YSYEKL. The CDR3: CASSLSPGQNYEQYF. DNA of the CDR3: TGCGCCAGCAGCCTATCTCCGGGACAGAACTACGAGCAGTACTTC.

CDR3 DNA: TGTGCCAGCTCAGGGGGACTTGGCTACACCTTC. It is translated as CASSGGLGYTF. This chain links TRBV25-1 with TRBJ1-2; 7 bases match TRBD1. Germline V lookup: CDR1 MGHDK, CDR2 SYGVNS. Germline trimming cut 8 bases from V and 7 bases from J; bases unmatched to any gene: 4. The CDR3 spans 11 residues.

This clone was seen only a few times. This rearrangement joins TRBV19 to TRBJ1-1, with D tentatively TRBD1 (5 bases). Germline loops: CDR1 LNHDA, CDR2 SQIVND (reference sequence). V was clipped by 3 bases and J by 3 bases, with 11 bases between them. The CDR3 loop spans 14 amino acids. The CDR3: CASSIGTIYTEAFF. CDR3 DNA: TGTGCCAGTAGTATCGGGACGATATACACTGAAGCTTTCTTT.